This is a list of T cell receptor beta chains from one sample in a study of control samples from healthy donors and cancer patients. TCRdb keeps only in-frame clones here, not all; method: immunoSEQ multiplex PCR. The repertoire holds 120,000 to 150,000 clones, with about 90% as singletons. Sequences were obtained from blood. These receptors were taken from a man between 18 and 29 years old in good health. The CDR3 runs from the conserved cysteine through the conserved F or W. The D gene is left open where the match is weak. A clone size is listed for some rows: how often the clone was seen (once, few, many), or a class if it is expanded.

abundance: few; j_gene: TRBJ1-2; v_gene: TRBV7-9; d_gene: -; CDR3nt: TGTGCCAGCAGCTTGGGGTCGTATGGCTACACCTTC; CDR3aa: CASSLGSYGYTF
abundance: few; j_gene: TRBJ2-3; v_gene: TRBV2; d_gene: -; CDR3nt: TGTGCCAGCGGATACGCAGATACGCAGTATTTT; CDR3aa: CASGYADTQYF
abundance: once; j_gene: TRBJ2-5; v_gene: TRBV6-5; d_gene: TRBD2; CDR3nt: TGTGCCAGCAGGCAAGCGGGGGGGATCCAAGAGACCCAGTACTTC; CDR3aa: CASRQAGGIQETQYF
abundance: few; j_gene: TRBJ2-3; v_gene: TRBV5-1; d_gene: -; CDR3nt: TGCGCCAGCAGCTTGGAAATCCGGGGGGCCACAGATACGCAGTATTTT; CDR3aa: CASSLEIRGATDTQYF
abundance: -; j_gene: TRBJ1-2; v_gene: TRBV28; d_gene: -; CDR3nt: TGTGCCAGCAGAAAAACAGGGAACTATGGCTACACCTTC; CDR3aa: CASRKTGNYGYTF
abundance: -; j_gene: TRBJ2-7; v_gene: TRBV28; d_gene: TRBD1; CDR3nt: TGTGCCAGCAGGATGGGACAGTCCCTTTACGAGCAGTACTTC; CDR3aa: CASRMGQSLYEQYF
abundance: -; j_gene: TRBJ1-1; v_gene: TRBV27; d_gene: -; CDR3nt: TGTGCCAGCAGTTTATCCAGAATGAACACTGAAGCTTTCTTT; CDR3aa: CASSLSRMNTEAFF
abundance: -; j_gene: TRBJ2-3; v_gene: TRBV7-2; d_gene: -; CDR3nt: TGTGCCAGCAGCCTCGGGCGGGGCGATACGCAGTATTTT; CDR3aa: CASSLGRGDTQYF
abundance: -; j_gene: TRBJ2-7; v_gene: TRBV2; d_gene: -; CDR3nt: TGTGCCAGCAGTGAAGAGACTTATACCTACGAGCAGTACTTC; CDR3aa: CASSEETYTYEQYF
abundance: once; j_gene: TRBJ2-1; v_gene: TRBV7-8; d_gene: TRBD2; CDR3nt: TGTGCCAGCAGCTCCGGGACTAGCGGGACTAATGAGCAGTTCTTC; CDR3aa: CASSSGTSGTNEQFF
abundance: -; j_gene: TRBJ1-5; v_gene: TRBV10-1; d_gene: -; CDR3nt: TGCGCCAGCAGTGAGTCGTACGGGCAGCCCCAGCATTTT; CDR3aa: CASSESYGQPQHF
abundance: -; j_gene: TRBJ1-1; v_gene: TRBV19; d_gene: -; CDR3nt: TGTGCCAGTAGTATACTAACAACTCAAGAAGCTTTCTTT; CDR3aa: CASSILTTQEAFF